A single sample gave rise to the 26 T cell receptor beta chains below, sequenced in a study of T cells in Graves' hyperthyroidism and ophthalmopathy. Researchers took RNA transcripts and amplified the TCR beta CDR3 regions from them. The HTBI set primed first-round TCR CDR3 RT-PCR. TCRdb processed the multiplex PCR reads anew with MiXCR; each CDR3 protein has one entry. The sample consists of more than 500,000 distinct CDR3 sequences, roughly 15% of them appearing once. The specimen was blood. These receptors were obtained from a woman in her 30s with Graves' ophthalmopathy.

This chain connects TRBV20-1 to TRBJ1-2, with TRBD1 matching over 7 bases. CDR1 and CDR2 from the germline V gene are DFQATT and SNEGSKA (reference sequence). The CDR3 is 15 amino acids. Trimming at V came to 3 bases and at J to 4 bases, leaving 11 bases not matched to a gene. CDR3 DNA sequence: TGCAGTGCTAGCAAAGAAGGGGGCAGGGTCTATGGCTACACCTTC. Translating it yields CSASKEGGRVYGYTF.

In DNA form, the CDR3 reads TGTGCCAGCAGTGAAGCGCTTGGGACAGGGGTTAACACTGAAGCTTTCTTT. Its translation: CASSEALGTGVNTEAFF. V usage is TRBV6-1 and J usage is TRBJ1-1, with 10 nucleotides matching TRBD1. After removal of 0 bases from V and 2 bases from J, the junction contained 6 bases not matched to a gene. CDR3 length: 17 residues. Germline assignment: CDR1 MNHNS and CDR2 SASEGT.

This clonotype has more than one count but fewer than ten. This rearrangement joins TRBV20-1 to TRBJ2-5; D not certain. Trimming took 0 bases from V and 5 from J, leaving 10 bases between them. CDR3 length: 13 residues. From germline, CDR1 is DFQATT and CDR2 SNEGSKA (reference sequence). CDR3 nucleotide sequence: TGCAGTGCTAGAGAATCCCCCCGGGAGACCCAGTACTTC. This sequence encodes CSARESPRETQYF.

The V call is TRBV30, the J call TRBJ1-4; D gene uncertain. This CDR3 has 13 amino acids. The germline V and J ends were trimmed by 2 bases and 8 bases, with 12 bases remaining between them. CDR1 GTSNPN and CDR2 SVGIG come from the germline V gene (reference sequence). CDR3 bases: TGTGCCTGGAGTCCAGGCGCCGGAGAAAAACTGTTTTTT. Translation: CAWSPGAGEKLFF.

This clonotype was observed at least ten times. The CDR3 here is CASSWWDVSADEQYF. CDR3 nucleotides: TGTGCCAGCAGCTGGTGGGACGTGTCTGCCGACGAGCAGTACTTC. The V call is TRBV7-2, the J call TRBJ2-7, with D perhaps being TRBD1 or TRBD2 (5 bases each). The CDR3 consists of 15 residues. CDR1 SGHTA and CDR2 FQGNSA come from the germline V gene. Trimming stripped 4 bases from V and 5 bases from J, with 18 bases between.

The J gene is TRBJ1-5, the V gene TRBV9; 9 nucleotides match TRBD1. This CDR3 comprises 15 residues. Germline V gives CDR1 SGDLS, CDR2 YYNGEE. J gave up 3 bases and V 4 bases, and 5 bases lay outside the gene matches. In nucleotides, the CDR3 is TGTGCCAGCAGCACGGGACAGGGCGCCAATCAGCCCCAGCATTTT. This codes for CASSTGQGANQPQHF.

This clonotype was found a few times. J is TRBJ2-2 and V is TRBV6-2 or TRBV6-3; tentatively, D is TRBD1 or TRBD2 (5 bases each). Trimming cost V 11 bases and J 6 bases, with 19 bases left between them. The CDR3 is 14 amino acids. Germline V CDR1 and CDR2: MNHEY, SVGEGT. CDR3 sequence: CAVQEVQAAGELFF. CDR3 DNA: TGTGCCGTACAGGAGGTACAGGCCGCCGGGGAGCTGTTTTTT.

This clonotype has at least ten counts. CDR3: CASSLPSRGSEAFF. In DNA form, the CDR3 reads TGTGCCAGCAGCTTGCCTTCCCGAGGAAGTGAAGCTTTCTTT. J is TRBJ1-1 and V is TRBV5-4; D call uncertain. Deletions cut 1 base from V and 7 bases from J, with 14 bases between. The germline gives CDR1 SGHNT, CDR2 YYREEE (reference sequence). This CDR3 has 14 amino acids.

This clonotype was seen repeatedly, ten times or more. The rearrangement joins TRBV11-2 to TRBJ2-1, with 9 bases identical to TRBD1. The germline V gene encodes CDR1 SGHAT and CDR2 FQNNGV. Trimming cost V 5 bases and J 5 bases; bases outside gene matches: 1. This CDR3 comprises 13 residues. CDR3 in DNA: TGTGCCAGCAGCCGGGACAGGGACAATGAGCAGTTCTTC. Its protein is CASSRDRDNEQFF.

This clonotype was seen many times. The V gene is TRBV3-1, the J gene TRBJ1-2; D is undetermined. The CDR3 extends over 11 amino acids. Germline V CDR1 and CDR2: LGHDT, YNNKEL (reference sequence). Trimming pared 4 bases from V and 11 bases from J, leaving 11 bases between. CDR3 DNA sequence: TGTGCCAGCAGCCTCGCTAGCAAGTACACCTTC. This translates into CASSLASKYTF. The full variable domain, its missing parts supplied by reference TRBV3-1 and TRBJ1-2, is DTAVSQTPKYLVTQMGNDKSIKCEQNLGHDTMYWYKQDSKKFLKIMFSYNNKELIINETVPNRFSPKSPDKAHLNLHINSLELGDSAVYFCASSLASKYTFGSGTRLTVV.

In this sample, this clonotype turned up many times. The chain uses TRBV28 and TRBJ2-3; 10 bases align to TRBD2. Germline CDR1 MDHEN, CDR2 SYDVKM. The CDR3 loop spans 16 amino acids. J gave up 2 bases and V 6 bases, and 8 bases lay outside the gene matches. The CDR3 nucleotides read TGTGCCAGCAGAGCGGGACTAGCGATCTTCACAGATACGCAGTATTTT. It codes for CASRAGLAIFTDTQYF.

This rearrangement joins TRBV11-2 to TRBJ1-5, with 9 bases that match TRBD1. Per germline, CDR1 SGHAT and CDR2 FQNNGV. The ends lost 5 bases at V and 6 bases at J; junction bases unmatched: 5. The CDR3 runs to 14 residues. The CDR3 spells CASSTTGGTQPQHF. In DNA, the CDR3 is TGTGCCAGCAGCACGACAGGGGGAACTCAGCCCCAGCATTTT.

This clonotype has a single count. A read error may explain this, as a much larger clone is one base away. CDR3 amino acids: CASSSTGTGNTIYF. The CDR3 nucleotides read TGTGCCAGCAGTTCGACAGGGACTGGAAACACCATATATTTT. V and J are TRBV5-6 and TRBJ1-3; TRBD1 matches at 7 bases. The V gene end was trimmed by 5 bases and the J gene end by 2 bases; junction bases not matched to a gene: 4. Looked up from germline, CDR1 is SGHDT and CDR2 is YYEEEE. The CDR3 is 14 amino acids.

Many counts were recorded for this clonotype. J is TRBJ1-1 and V is TRBV20-1; D call uncertain. V lost 6 bases and J 3 bases, leaving 11 bases between the germline ends. Germline V gives CDR1 DFQATT, CDR2 SNEGSKA (reference sequence). This CDR3 region has 12 residues. The CDR3 loop is CSAIRDDTEAFF. DNA for the CDR3: TGCAGTGCCATACGGGATGACACTGAAGCTTTCTTT.

V gene TRBV24-1 combines with J gene TRBJ2-3; D is undetermined. The CDR3 sequence is 12 residues long. The V end was cut by 9 bases, the J end by 4 bases, with 10 bases between. Per germline, CDR1 KGHDR and CDR2 SFDVKD. This CDR3 reads CATGRPADTQYF. The CDR3 DNA reads as TGTGCCACCGGTCGTCCCGCAGATACGCAGTATTTT.

The rearrangement uses TRBV27 and TRBJ2-7; tentatively, D is TRBD2 (5 bases). Trimming took off 3 bases at V and 0 bases at J, with 6 bases between the two ends. CDR3 length equals 13 residues. Germline CDR1 MNHEY, CDR2 SMNVEV (reference sequence). CDR3 amino acids: CASSFSASYEQYF. Written as DNA, the CDR3 is TGTGCCAGCAGTTTTAGCGCCTCCTACGAGCAGTACTTC.

With regard to this clonotype: A read error may explain this, as a much larger clone is one base away. The CDR3 region is CASSLIVGEVTEAFF. In DNA form, the CDR3 reads TGTGCCAGCAGCTTAATTGTAGGGGAGGTCACTGAAGCTTTCTTT. V is TRBV7-3 and J is TRBJ1-1; tentatively, D is TRBD1 (5 bases). This CDR3 comprises 15 residues. Germline CDR1 and CDR2: SGHTA and FQGTGA. The V end was cut by 1 base, the J end by 4 bases, with 13 bases between. The full variable domain, its missing parts supplied by reference TRBV7-3 and TRBJ1-1, is GAGVSQTPSNKVTEKGKYVELRCDPISGHTALYWYRQSLGQGPEFLIYFQGTGAADDSGLPNDRFFAVRPEGSVSTLKIQRTERGDSAVYLCASSLIVGEVTEAFFGQGTRLTVV.

Note on this clonotype: One base away lies a much larger clone, so this may be a sequencing read error. The J gene is TRBJ2-1, the V gene TRBV20-1, with 10 bases fitting TRBD2. CDR3 size: 13 residues. Germline values: CDR1 DFQATT, CDR2 SNEGSKA (reference sequence). The CDR3, as DNA: TGCAGTGCTGGACTAGCGGCCTACAATGAGCAGTCCTTC. Its translation: CSAGLAAYNEQSF.

The V gene is TRBV27, the J gene TRBJ1-5, with D maybe TRBD1 (6 bases). V shed 5 bases and J shed 0 bases, with 23 bases lying between them. The CDR3 runs to 19 residues. Germline V gene lookup returns CDR1 MNHEY and CDR2 SMNVEV (reference sequence). The CDR3 DNA follows: TGTGCCAGCAGTAGACCAGGGACATTCTTTAACCCTAGCAATCAGCCCCAGCATTTT. Amino acids: CASSRPGTFFNPSNQPQHF.

In this sample, this clonotype turned up many times. The rearrangement links TRBV6-2 or TRBV6-3 to TRBJ2-7; possible D gene TRBD2, 6 bases. Germline loops: CDR1 MNHEY, CDR2 SVGEGT. The CDR3 totals 15 residues. The V end was cut by 6 bases, the J end by 0 bases, with 15 bases between. CDR3: CASSNGLRSSYEQYF. Written as DNA, the CDR3 is TGTGCCAGCAGCAACGGACTAAGGAGCTCCTACGAGCAGTACTTC.

This clonotype has more than one count but fewer than ten. The chain uses TRBV5-6 and TRBJ2-4, with 11 bases fitting TRBD2. This CDR3 spans 17 amino acids. CDR1 is SGHDT, CDR2 YYEEEE, per germline. V was pared by 3 bases and J by 2 bases, with 7 bases of the junction left unmatched. The CDR3 DNA sequence: TGTGCCAGCAGCTCGACGGGACTAGCGGAACCCAAAAACATTCAGTACTTC. It codes for CASSSTGLAEPKNIQYF.

In this sample, this clonotype turned up a few times. The gene calls are TRBV10-3 and TRBJ2-3; D is possibly TRBD1 or TRBD2 (6 bases each). In germline, CDR1 is ENHRY, CDR2 SYGVKD. There are 15 residues in the CDR3. The ends were cut back, 3 bases at V and 3 bases at J, with 13 bases in the middle. CDR3 protein: CAISDVGGRTDTQYF. As DNA, the CDR3 is TGTGCCATCAGTGACGTCGGGGGCCGGACAGATACGCAGTATTTT.

This clonotype was found many times. This chain connects TRBV5-6 to TRBJ2-3; TRBD1 matches 12 bases. With 3 bases clipped from V and 3 bases from J, the junction kept 5 bases outside the gene matches. This CDR3 comprises 16 residues. Germline V gene lookup returns CDR1 SGHDT and CDR2 YYEEEE. CDR3 DNA: TGTGCCAGCAGCTGGGGACAGGGGGCTCGTACAGATACGCAGTATTTT. Encoded protein: CASSWGQGARTDTQYF. Full variable domain (missing parts from reference TRBV5-6 and TRBJ2-3): DAGVTQSPTHLIKTRGQQVTLRCSPKSGHDTVSWYQQALGQGPQFIFQYYEEEERQRGNFPDRFSGHQFPNYSSELNVNALLLGDSALYLCASSWGQGARTDTQYFGPGTRLTVL.

CDR3 nucleotides: TGTGCCAGCAGCCTGATTCCGGGACAGGGGAAGGACACTGAAGCTTTCTTT. As protein: CASSLIPGQGKDTEAFF. The chain has TRBV4-2 and TRBJ1-1; 10 nucleotides match TRBD1. The CDR3 extends over 17 amino acids. Losses at the gene ends were 4 bases for V and 3 bases for J; bases not matched to a gene: 11. The germline V gene encodes CDR1 LGHNA and CDR2 YNFKEQ.

The genes are TRBV19 and TRBJ2-2; D remains ambiguous. Per germline, CDR1 LNHDA and CDR2 SQIVND (reference sequence). The V gene lost 5 bases and the J gene lost 3 bases, with 10 bases spanning the gap. There are 14 residues in the CDR3. This CDR3 reads CASSSGRYTGELFF. The CDR3 nucleotides are TGTGCCAGTAGTTCCGGACGCTACACCGGGGAGCTGTTTTTT.

Ten or more counts support this clonotype. V usage is TRBV5-1 and J usage is TRBJ2-3; possible D gene TRBD2, 6 bases. With 6 bases removed from V and 5 bases from J, the gap between germline ends came to 16 bases. The CDR3 is 14 residues long. CDR1 and CDR2 (germline): SGHRS, YFSETQ. The CDR3 DNA follows: TGCGCCAGCAACCCCGGGACGGGAGAAGATACGCAGTATTTT. This codes for CASNPGTGEDTQYF.